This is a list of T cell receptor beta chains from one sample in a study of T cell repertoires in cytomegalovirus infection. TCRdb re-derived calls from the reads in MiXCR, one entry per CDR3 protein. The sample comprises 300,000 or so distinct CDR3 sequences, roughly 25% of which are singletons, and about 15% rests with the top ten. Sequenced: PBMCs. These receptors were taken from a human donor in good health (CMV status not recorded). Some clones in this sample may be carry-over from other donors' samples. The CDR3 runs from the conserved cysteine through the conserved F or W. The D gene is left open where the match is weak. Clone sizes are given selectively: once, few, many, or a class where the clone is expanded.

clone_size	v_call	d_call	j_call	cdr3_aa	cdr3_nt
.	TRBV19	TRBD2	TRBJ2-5	CASSMSLRAAGDGETQYF	TGTGCCAGTAGTATGAGTCTTCGGGCAGCGGGAGACGGAGAGACCCAGTACTTC
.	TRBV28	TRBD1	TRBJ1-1	CASSLSGTGENTEAFF	TGTGCCAGCAGTTTATCCGGGACAGGGGAGAACACTGAAGCTTTCTTT
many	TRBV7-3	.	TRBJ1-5	CASSLRPNQPQHF	TGTGCCAGCAGCTTAAGACCAAATCAGCCCCAGCATTTT
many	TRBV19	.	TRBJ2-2	CASLGYAGELFF	TGTGCCAGTCTCGGGTATGCCGGGGAGCTGTTTTTT
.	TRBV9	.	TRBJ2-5	CASSPRIGETQYF	TGTGCCAGCAGCCCTAGGATCGGCGAGACCCAGTACTTC
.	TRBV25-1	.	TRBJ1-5	CASSENRGLGSNQPQHF	TGTGCCAGCAGTGAAAATCGGGGCCTGGGAAGCAATCAGCCCCAGCATTTT
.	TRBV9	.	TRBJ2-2	CASSRGQGDSGELFF	TGTGCCAGCAGCCGGGGGCAGGGGGATTCCGGGGAGCTGTTTTTT
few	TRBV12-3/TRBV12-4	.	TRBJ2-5	CASSLLRGAQETQYF	TGTGCCAGCAGCCTGCTTAGGGGGGCTCAAGAGACCCAGTACTTC
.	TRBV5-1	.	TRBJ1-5	CASSLDASYSNQPQHF	TGCGCCAGCAGCTTGGATGCATCCTATAGCAATCAGCCCCAGCATTTT
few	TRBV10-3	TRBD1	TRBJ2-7	CAISERTGDEQYF	TGTGCCATCAGTGAGCGGACAGGGGACGAGCAGTACTTC
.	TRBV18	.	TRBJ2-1	CASSPSFSYNEQFF	TGTGCCAGCTCACCGAGTTTCTCTTACAATGAGCAGTTCTTC
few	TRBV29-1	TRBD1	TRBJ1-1	CSATGGNTEAFF	TGCAGCGCAACAGGGGGGAACACTGAAGCTTTCTTT
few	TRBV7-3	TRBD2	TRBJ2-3	CASSPRLAGSTDTQYF	TGTGCCAGCAGCCCCCGACTAGCGGGGAGCACAGATACGCAGTATTTT
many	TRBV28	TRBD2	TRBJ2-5	CASSLFMRTSGRRETQYF	TGTGCCAGCAGTTTATTCATGAGGACTAGCGGGAGAAGGGAGACCCAGTACTTC
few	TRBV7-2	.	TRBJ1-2	CASSSTAGQYGYTF	TGTGCCAGCAGCTCAACAGCCGGACAGTATGGCTACACCTTC
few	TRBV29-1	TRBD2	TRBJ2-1	CSVLGGSSYNEQFF	TGCAGCGTTCTGGGCGGGAGCTCCTACAATGAGCAGTTCTTC
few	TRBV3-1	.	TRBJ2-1	CASSQDRGHEQFF	TGTGCCAGCAGCCAAGACCGGGGGCATGAGCAGTTCTTC
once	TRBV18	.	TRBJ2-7	CASSPREMAYEQYF	TGTGCCAGCTCACCACGGGAGATGGCGTACGAGCAGTACTTC
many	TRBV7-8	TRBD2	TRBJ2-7	CASSSQLAGGLYEQYF	TGTGCCAGCAGCTCCCAACTAGCGGGAGGGTTGTACGAGCAGTACTTC
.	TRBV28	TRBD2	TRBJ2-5	CASGGTSGHQETQYF	TGTGCCAGCGGCGGGACTAGCGGACACCAAGAGACCCAGTACTTC
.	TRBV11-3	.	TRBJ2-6	CASSLDSAGANVLTF	TGTGCCAGCAGCCTGGATTCTGCTGGGGCCAACGTCCTGACTTTC
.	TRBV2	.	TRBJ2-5	CASRGLGETQYF	TGTGCCAGCAGGGGGCTGGGTGAGACCCAGTACTTC
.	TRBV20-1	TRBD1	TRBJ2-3	CSAVPRLQGTGADTQYF	TGCAGTGCTGTGCCCCGTCTGCAAGGGACAGGGGCAGATACGCAGTATTTT
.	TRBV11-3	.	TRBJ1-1	CASSPSSANTEAFF	TGTGCCAGCAGCCCCTCCAGTGCGAACACTGAAGCTTTCTTT
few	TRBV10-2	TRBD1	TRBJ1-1	CASRTGQGLNTEAFF	TGCGCCAGCCGCACTGGACAGGGGCTGAACACTGAAGCTTTCTTT
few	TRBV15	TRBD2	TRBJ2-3	CATSRLPSAGATGDTQYF	TGTGCCACCAGCAGATTACCTTCAGCGGGAGCTACCGGGGATACGCAGTATTTT
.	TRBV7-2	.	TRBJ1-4	CASSFGGANEKLFF	TGTGCCAGCAGCTTTGGGGGGGCTAATGAAAAACTGTTTTTT
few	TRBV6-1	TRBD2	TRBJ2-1	CASSRRLAGGGVYEQFF	TGTGCCAGCAGCAGGCGACTAGCGGGGGGCGGGGTCTATGAGCAGTTCTTC